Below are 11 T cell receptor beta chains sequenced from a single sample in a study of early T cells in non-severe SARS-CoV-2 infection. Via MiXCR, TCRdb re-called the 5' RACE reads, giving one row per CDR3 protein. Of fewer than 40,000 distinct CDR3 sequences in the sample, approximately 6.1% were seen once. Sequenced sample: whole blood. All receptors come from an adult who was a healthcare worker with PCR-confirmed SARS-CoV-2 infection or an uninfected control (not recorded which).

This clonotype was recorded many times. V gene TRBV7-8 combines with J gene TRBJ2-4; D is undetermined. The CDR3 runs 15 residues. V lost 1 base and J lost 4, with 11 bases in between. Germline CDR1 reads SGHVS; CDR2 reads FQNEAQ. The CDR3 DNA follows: TGTGCCAGCAGCTTAGATGTAAGGCAGAAAAACATTCAGTACTTC. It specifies CASSLDVRQKNIQYF.

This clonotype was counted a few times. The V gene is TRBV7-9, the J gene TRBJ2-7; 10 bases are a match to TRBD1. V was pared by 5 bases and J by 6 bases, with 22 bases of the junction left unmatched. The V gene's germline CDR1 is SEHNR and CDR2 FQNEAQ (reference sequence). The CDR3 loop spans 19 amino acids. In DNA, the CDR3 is TGTGCCAGCAGCCACACCCGGGGACAGGGGAGCCTCAGAGCCGGCGAGCAGTACTTC. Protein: CASSHTRGQGSLRAGEQYF.

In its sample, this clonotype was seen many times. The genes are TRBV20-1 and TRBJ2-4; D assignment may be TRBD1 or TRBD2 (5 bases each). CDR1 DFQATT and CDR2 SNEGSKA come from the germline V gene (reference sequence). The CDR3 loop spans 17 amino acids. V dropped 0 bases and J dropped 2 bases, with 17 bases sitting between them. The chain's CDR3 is CSARDPWGMRTKNIQYF. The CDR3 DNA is TGCAGTGCTAGAGATCCTTGGGGGATGCGGACCAAAAACATTCAGTACTTC.

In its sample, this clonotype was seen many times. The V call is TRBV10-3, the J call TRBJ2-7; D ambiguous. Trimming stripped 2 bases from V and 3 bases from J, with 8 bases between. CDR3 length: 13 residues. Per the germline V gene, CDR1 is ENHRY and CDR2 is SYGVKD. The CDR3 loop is CAISETPGYEQYF. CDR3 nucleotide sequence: TGTGCCATCAGTGAGACCCCCGGCTACGAGCAGTACTTC.

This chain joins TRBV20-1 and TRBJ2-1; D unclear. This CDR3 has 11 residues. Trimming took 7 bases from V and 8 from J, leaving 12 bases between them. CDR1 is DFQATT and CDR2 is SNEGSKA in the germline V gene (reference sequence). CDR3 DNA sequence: TGCAGTGTTAGGACCCTCGATGAGCAGTTCTTC. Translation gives CSVRTLDEQFF.

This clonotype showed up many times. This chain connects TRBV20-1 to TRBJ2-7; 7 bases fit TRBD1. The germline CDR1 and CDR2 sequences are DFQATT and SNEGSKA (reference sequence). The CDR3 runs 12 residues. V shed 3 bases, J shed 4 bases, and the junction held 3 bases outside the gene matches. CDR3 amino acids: CSASDRAYEQYF. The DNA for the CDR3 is TGCAGTGCTAGTGACAGGGCGTACGAGCAGTACTTC.

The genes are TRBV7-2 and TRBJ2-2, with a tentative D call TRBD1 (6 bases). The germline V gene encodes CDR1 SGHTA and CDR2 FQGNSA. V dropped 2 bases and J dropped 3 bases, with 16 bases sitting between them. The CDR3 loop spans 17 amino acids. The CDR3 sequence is CASSLLQGQLDTGELFF. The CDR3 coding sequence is TGTGCCAGCAGCTTACTCCAGGGGCAGCTCGACACCGGGGAGCTGTTTTTT.

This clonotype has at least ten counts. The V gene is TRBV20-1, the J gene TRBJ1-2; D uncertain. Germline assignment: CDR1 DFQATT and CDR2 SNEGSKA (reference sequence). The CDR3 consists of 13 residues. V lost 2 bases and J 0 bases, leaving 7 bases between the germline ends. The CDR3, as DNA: TGCAGTGCTAGATTGGAGACTAACTATGGCTACACCTTC. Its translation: CSARLETNYGYTF.

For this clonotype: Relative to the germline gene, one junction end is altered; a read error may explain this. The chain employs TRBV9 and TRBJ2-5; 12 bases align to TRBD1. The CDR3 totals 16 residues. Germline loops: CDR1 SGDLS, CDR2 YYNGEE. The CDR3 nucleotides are TGTGCCAGCAGCCCGGGGACAGGGGGCGCCCAAGTGACCCAGTACTTC. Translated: CASSPGTGGAQVTQYF. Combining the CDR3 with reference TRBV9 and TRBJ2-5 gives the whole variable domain DSGVTQTPKHLITATGQRVTLRCSPRSGDLSVYWYQQSLDQGLQFLIQYYNGEERAKGNILERFSAQQFPDLHSELNLSSLELGDSALYFCASSPGTGGAQVTQYFGPGTRLLVL.

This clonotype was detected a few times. The DNA of the CDR3 is TGCGCCAGCAGCTTGGGTCCGGGGGCGTCCGAGCAGTACTTC. Residues: CASSLGPGASEQYF. V usage is TRBV5-1 and J usage is TRBJ2-7, with D possibly being TRBD1 or TRBD2 (6 bases each). CDR1 is SGHRS and CDR2 is YFSETQ in the germline V gene. The CDR3 has 14 amino acids. The ends were cut back, 0 bases at V and 6 bases at J, with 13 bases in the middle.

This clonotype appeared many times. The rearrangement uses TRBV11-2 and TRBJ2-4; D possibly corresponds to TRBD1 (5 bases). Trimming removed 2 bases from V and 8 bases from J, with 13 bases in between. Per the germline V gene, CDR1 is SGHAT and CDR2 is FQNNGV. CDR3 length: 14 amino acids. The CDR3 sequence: CASSLSQGWDIQYF. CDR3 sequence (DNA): TGTGCCAGCAGCTTATCCCAGGGCTGGGACATTCAGTACTTC.